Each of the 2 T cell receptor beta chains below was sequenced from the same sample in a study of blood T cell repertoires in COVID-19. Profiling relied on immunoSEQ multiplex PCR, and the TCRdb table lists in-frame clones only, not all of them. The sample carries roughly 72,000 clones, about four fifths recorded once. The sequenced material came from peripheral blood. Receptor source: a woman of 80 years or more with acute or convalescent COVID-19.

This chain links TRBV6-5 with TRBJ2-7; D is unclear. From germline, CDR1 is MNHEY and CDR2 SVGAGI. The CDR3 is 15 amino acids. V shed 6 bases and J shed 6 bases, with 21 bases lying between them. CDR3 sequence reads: CASRLHWALSSEQYF. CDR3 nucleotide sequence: TGTGCCAGCAGACTCCATTGGGCCCTTTCTTCCGAGCAGTACTTC.

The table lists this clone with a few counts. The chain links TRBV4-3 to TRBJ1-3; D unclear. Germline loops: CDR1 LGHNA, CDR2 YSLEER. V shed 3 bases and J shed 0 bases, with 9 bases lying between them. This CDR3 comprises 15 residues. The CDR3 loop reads CASSQTPSSGNTIYF. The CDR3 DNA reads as TGCGCCAGCAGCCAGACACCGAGCTCTGGAAACACCATATATTTT.